The clone carrying this T cell receptor (beta chain) was counted a few times. This sample was included in a study of response to subunit inactivated influenza vaccine. MiXCR, run by TCRdb on the RT-PCR reads, gives a single entry per CDR3 protein. Found here are approximately 530,000 distinct CDR3 sequences, under 8.5% of them singletons; the top ten hold about an eighth. This material consisted of PBMCs from blood, taken about 24 months after vaccination. This clonotype originated in a man between 50 and 75 years old who received an inactivated influenza vaccine.

Here the CDR3 DNA reads TGTGCCAGCAGTTTAGCTTCAGGCAGGGAAGCTTTCTTT. It specifies CASSLASGREAFF. V gene TRBV12-3 or TRBV12-4 combines with J gene TRBJ1-1; D ambiguous. The CDR3 has 13 residues. Trimming took off 0 bases at V and 8 bases at J, with 10 bases between the two ends.